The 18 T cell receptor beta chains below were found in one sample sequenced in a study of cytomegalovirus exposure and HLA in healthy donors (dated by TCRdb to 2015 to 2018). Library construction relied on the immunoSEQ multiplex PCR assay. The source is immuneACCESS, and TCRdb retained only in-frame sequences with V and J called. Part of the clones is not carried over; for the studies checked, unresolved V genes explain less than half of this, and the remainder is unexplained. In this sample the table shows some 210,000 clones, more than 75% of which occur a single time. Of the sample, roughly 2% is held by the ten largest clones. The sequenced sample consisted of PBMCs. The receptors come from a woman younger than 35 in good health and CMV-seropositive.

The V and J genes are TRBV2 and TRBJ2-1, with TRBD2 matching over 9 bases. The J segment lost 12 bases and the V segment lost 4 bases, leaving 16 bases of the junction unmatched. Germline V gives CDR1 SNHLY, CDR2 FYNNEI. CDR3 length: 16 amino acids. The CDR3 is CASSAPGASGAHGQFF. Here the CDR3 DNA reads TGTGCCAGCAGTGCCCCTGGGGCTAGCGGGGCACATGGGCAGTTCTTC.

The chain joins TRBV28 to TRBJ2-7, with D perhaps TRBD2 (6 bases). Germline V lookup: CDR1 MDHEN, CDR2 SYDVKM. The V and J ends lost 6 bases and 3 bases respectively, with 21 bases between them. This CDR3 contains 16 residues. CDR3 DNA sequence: TGTGCCAGCAGCCCCCGGGGTAGGAGCGGGTACTACGAGCAGTACTTC. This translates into CASSPRGRSGYYEQYF.

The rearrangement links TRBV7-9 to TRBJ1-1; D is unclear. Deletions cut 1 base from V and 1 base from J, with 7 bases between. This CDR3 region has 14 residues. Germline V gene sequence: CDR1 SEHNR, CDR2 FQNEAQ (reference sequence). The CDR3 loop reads CASSLGLGNTEAFF. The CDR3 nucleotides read TGTGCCAGCAGCTTAGGACTAGGGAACACTGAAGCTTTCTTT.

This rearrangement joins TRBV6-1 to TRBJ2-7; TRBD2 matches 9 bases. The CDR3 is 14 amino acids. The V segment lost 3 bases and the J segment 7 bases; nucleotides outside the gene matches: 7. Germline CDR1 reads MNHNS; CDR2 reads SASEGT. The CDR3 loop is CASSELAGPLEQYF. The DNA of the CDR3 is TGTGCCAGCAGTGAGCTAGCGGGACCTTTGGAGCAGTACTTC.

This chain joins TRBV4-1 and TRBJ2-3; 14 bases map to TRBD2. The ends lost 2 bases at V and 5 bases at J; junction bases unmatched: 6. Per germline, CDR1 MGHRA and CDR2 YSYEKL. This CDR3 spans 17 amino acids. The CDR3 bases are TGCGCCAGCAGCCAAACGGGACTAGCGGGAGATGTAGATACGCAGTATTTT. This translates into CASSQTGLAGDVDTQYF.

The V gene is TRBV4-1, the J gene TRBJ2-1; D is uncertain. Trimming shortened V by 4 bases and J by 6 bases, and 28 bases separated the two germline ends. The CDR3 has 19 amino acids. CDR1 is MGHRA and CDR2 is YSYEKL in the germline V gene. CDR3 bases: TGCGCCAGCAGCCGCGGAAGCGTTTTTATCGTGAAGGAATCCAATGAGCAGTTCTTC. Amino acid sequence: CASSRGSVFIVKESNEQFF.

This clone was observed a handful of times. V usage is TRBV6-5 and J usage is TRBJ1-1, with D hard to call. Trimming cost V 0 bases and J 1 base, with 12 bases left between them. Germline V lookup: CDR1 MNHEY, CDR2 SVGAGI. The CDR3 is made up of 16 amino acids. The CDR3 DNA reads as TGTGCCAGCAGTTACTCGATCGGAGTAGCGAACACTGAAGCTTTCTTT. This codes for CASSYSIGVANTEAFF.

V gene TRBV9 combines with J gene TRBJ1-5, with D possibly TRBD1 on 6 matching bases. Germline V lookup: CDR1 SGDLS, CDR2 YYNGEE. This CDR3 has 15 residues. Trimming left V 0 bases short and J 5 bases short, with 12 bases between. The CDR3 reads CASSVDGDTYQPQHF. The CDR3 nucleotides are TGTGCCAGCAGCGTAGATGGGGACACATATCAGCCCCAGCATTTT.

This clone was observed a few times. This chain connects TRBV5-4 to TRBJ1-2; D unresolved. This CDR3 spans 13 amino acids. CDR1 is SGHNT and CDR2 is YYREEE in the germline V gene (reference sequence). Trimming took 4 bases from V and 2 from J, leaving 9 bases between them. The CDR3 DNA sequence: TGTGCCAGCAGCCGAGACGGGAACTATGGCTACACCTTC. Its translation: CASSRDGNYGYTF.

This CDR3 is CASSLMAGNEKLFF. CDR3 bases: TGTGCCAGCAGCTTAATGGCAGGGAATGAAAAACTGTTTTTT. V usage is TRBV7-9 and J usage is TRBJ1-4; D possibly corresponds to TRBD1 (5 bases). The CDR3 extends over 14 amino acids. V was trimmed by 2 bases and J by 5 bases, leaving 9 bases between them. Germline CDR1 and CDR2: SEHNR and FQNEAQ (reference sequence).

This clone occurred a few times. This chain's CDR3 is CATSIRSSGNQPQHF. The CDR3 DNA is TGTGCCACCAGCATACGGAGTAGCGGCAATCAGCCCCAGCATTTT. V and J are TRBV15 and TRBJ1-5; D gene uncertain. Per the germline V gene, CDR1 is LNHNV and CDR2 is YYDKDF (reference sequence). V lost 4 bases and J lost 2, with 12 bases in between. This CDR3 contains 15 residues.

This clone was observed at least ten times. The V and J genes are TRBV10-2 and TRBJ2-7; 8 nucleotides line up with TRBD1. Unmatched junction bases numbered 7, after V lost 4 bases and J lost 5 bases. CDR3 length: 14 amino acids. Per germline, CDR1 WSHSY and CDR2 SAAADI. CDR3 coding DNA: TGCGCCAGCAGTGTCTCACAGGGGGACCACGAGCAGTACTTC. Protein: CASSVSQGDHEQYF.

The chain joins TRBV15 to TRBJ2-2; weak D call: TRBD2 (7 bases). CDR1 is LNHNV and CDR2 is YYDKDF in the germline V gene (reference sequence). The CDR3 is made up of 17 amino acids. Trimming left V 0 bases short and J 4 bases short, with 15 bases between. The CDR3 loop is CATSRDPGGAGTGELFF. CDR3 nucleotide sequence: TGTGCCACCAGCAGAGATCCGGGGGGCGCAGGCACCGGGGAGCTGTTTTTT. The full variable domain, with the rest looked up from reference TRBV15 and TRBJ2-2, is DAMVIQNPRYQVTQFGKPVTLSCSQTLNHNVMYWYQQKSSQAPKLLFHYYDKDFNNEADTPDNFQSRRPNTSFCFLDIRSPGLGDTAMYLCATSRDPGGAGTGELFFGEGSRLTVL.

This CDR3 is CASSTNRGLNTEAFF. In DNA, the CDR3 is TGTGCCAGCAGTACTAACAGGGGGTTGAACACTGAAGCTTTCTTT. V gene TRBV28 combines with J gene TRBJ1-1, with 8 bases matching TRBD1. The CDR3 has 15 residues. The V segment lost 5 bases and the J segment 0 bases; nucleotides outside the gene matches: 5. Per germline, CDR1 MDHEN and CDR2 SYDVKM. The full variable domain, rest sourced from reference TRBV28 and TRBJ1-1, is DVKVTQSSRYLVKRTGEKVFLECVQDMDHENMFWYRQDPGLGLRLIYFSYDVKMKEKGDIPEGYSVSREKKERFSLILESASTNQTSMYLCASSTNRGLNTEAFFGQGTRLTVV.

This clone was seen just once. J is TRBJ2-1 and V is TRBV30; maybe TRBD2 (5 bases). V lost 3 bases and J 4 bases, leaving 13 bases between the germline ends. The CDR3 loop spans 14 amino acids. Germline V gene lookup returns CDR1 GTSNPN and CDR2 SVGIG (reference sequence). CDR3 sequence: CAWSLRRTYNEQFF. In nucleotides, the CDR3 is TGTGCCTGGAGCCTACGTAGGACTTACAATGAGCAGTTCTTC.

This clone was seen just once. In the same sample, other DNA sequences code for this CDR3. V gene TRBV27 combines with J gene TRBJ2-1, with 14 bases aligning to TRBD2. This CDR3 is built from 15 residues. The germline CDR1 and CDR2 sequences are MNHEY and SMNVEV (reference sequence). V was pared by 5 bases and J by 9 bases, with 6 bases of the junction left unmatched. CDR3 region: CASSLGTSGSIEQFF. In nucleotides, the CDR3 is TGTGCCAGCAGTCTCGGGACTAGCGGGAGTATTGAGCAGTTCTTC.

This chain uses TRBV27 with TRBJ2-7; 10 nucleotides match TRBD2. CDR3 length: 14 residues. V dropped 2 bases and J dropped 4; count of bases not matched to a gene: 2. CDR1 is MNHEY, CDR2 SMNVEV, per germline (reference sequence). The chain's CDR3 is CASSLTTSGYEQYF. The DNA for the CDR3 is TGTGCCAGCAGTTTAACGACTAGCGGGTACGAGCAGTACTTC.

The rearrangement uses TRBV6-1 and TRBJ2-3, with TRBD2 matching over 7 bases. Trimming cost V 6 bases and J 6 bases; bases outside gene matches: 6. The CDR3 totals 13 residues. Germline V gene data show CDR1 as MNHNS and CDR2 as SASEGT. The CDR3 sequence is CASRGLTGDTQYF. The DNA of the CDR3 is TGTGCCAGCAGGGGACTAACAGGCGATACGCAGTATTTT.